Sequencing of this T cell receptor beta chain was carried out in a study of cytomegalovirus exposure and HLA in healthy donors. This PCR relied on a set of 60 Vbeta primers and 13 Jbeta primers. Using immunoSEQ multiplex PCR, the repertoire was profiled, and TCRdb retains in-frame clones only, with some absent. The sample consists of 75,000 to 100,000 clones, 50% to 80% of them appearing once. On this clone itself: Antigen: not known.

Study-level findings and limits: Reportedly, fewer N-insertions than the roughly 600-donor mean appeared in an Asian-associated ancestry cluster in a later analysis. CMV serostatus was the sole immune exposure data available.

The length of the CDR3 is 15 residues. The trim removed 6 bases at V and 5 bases at J, leaving 7 bases unmatched. Germline V lookup: CDR1 SNHLY, CDR2 FYNNEI. The TCR comes from a man between 60 and 70 years old in good health and CMV-seronegative. The genes are TRBV2 and TRBJ1-6; 7 nucleotides match TRBD1. Sequencing was performed on PBMCs. CDR3: CASSRDSINNSPLHF. The CDR3 DNA reads as TGTGCCAGCAGCAGGGACAGTATCAATAATTCACCCCTCCACTTT.